These 12 T cell receptor beta chains share one sample of origin, sequenced in a study of T cell changes during pregnancy in multiple sclerosis. Some clones are missing from TCRdb's copy, which holds only in-frame ones; the method was immunoSEQ multiplex PCR. The sample records over 45,000 clones, about 91% being singletons. This specimen consisted of CD4+ T cells from peripheral blood mononuclear cells, obtained in the second trimester of pregnancy. The receptors shown here come from a female donor with multiple sclerosis, enrolled in a pregnancy study.

This clone showed up just once. V is TRBV11-3 and J is TRBJ1-2; D is ambiguous. CDR1 is SGHNT and CDR2 is YENEEA in the germline V gene. CDR3 length: 17 residues. The V end was cut by 3 bases, the J end by 2 bases, with 19 bases between. The CDR3 nucleotides read TGTGCCAGCAGCTTTCGCCGAGAGAGGCGATCAAACTATGGCTACACCTTC. It yields the protein CASSFRRERRSNYGYTF.

This chain uses TRBV11-2 with TRBJ2-7; 15 bases fit TRBD2. The CDR3 is 16 amino acids. Looked up from germline, CDR1 is SGHAT and CDR2 is FQNNGV. J gave up 7 bases and V 5 bases, and 9 bases lay outside the gene matches. The CDR3 reads CASSGGLAGGSGEQYF. For the CDR3, the DNA is TGTGCCAGCAGCGGGGGACTAGCGGGGGGTTCGGGGGAGCAGTACTTC.

CDR3 DNA: TGTGCCTGGAGTCCGCGGGATTCTAGGGGCTACACCTTC. Translation gives CAWSPRDSRGYTF. The J gene is TRBJ1-2, the V gene TRBV30, with D unresolved. CDR1 and CDR2 (germline): GTSNPN, SVGIG (reference sequence). The V end was cut by 2 bases, the J end by 8 bases, with 15 bases between. This CDR3 has 13 residues.

The V gene is TRBV6-1, the J gene TRBJ2-7; tentative D call: TRBD1 (5 bases). The V gene's germline CDR1 is MNHNS and CDR2 SASEGT. Trimming took 1 base from V and 2 from J, leaving 15 bases between them. This CDR3 has 16 amino acids. This chain's CDR3 is CASSEEVGAATYEQYF. In DNA, the CDR3 is TGTGCCAGCAGTGAAGAAGTTGGGGCAGCAACCTACGAGCAGTACTTC.

The chain combines TRBV9 with TRBJ2-3; tentative D call: TRBD1 (6 bases). V lost 4 bases and J lost 1, with 16 bases in between. The length of the CDR3 is 16 residues. Looked up from germline, CDR1 is SGDLS and CDR2 is YYNGEE. Written as DNA, the CDR3 is TGTGCCAGCAGCCTCCTAGGTGGGGGCGGCACAGATACGCAGTATTTT. Protein product: CASSLLGGGGTDTQYF.

The rearrangement links TRBV14 to TRBJ1-5, with TRBD1 matching over 9 bases. V lost 0 bases to trimming and J lost 7 bases; unmatched junction nucleotides: 7. CDR1 and CDR2 (germline): SGHDN, FVKESK. The CDR3 spans 16 residues. The CDR3 DNA is TGTGCCAGCAGCCAAGATCTAACAGGGGGCCAACAGCCCCAGCATTTT. Protein product: CASSQDLTGGQQPQHF.

The chain has TRBV5-1 and TRBJ2-2; no reliable D call. Per the germline V gene, CDR1 is SGHRS and CDR2 is YFSETQ. The CDR3 totals 13 residues. Trimming took off 5 bases at V and 7 bases at J, with 12 bases between the two ends. The CDR3 nucleotides are TGCGCCAGCAGTTACACCCCCAACGGGGAGCTGTTTTTT. This translates into CASSYTPNGELFF.

The rearrangement joins TRBV10-3 to TRBJ2-1; D not resolved. Germline V lookup: CDR1 ENHRY, CDR2 SYGVKD. The CDR3 spans 13 residues. Trimming shortened V by 3 bases and J by 3 bases, and 6 bases separated the two germline ends. The CDR3 sequence: CAISDADYNEQFF. CDR3 nucleotides: TGTGCCATCAGTGACGCAGACTACAATGAGCAGTTCTTC.

J is TRBJ2-3 and V is TRBV2; 12 positions match TRBD2. The V gene's germline CDR1 is SNHLY and CDR2 FYNNEI. V shed 5 bases, J shed 0 bases, and the junction held 3 bases outside the gene matches. This CDR3 is built from 16 residues. CDR3 amino acids: CASSHGTSGSTDTQYF. As DNA, the CDR3 is TGTGCCAGCAGTCATGGGACTAGCGGGAGCACAGATACGCAGTATTTT.

This chain joins TRBV28 and TRBJ1-2, with a tentative D call TRBD1 (5 bases). V shed 2 bases and J shed 8 bases, with 15 bases lying between them. Germline V gene data show CDR1 as MDHEN and CDR2 as SYDVKM. This CDR3 is built from 14 residues. The CDR3: CASSLANQGGGYTF. The DNA for the CDR3 is TGTGCCAGCAGTTTAGCCAATCAGGGTGGAGGCTACACCTTC.

The chain employs TRBV7-3 and TRBJ2-2; D remains unclear. The CDR3 has 14 amino acids. Germline V gives CDR1 SGHTA, CDR2 FQGTGA. V was clipped by 5 bases and J by 0 bases, with 7 bases between them. The CDR3 spells CASSPTANTGELFF. As DNA, the CDR3 is TGTGCCAGCAGCCCCACAGCGAACACCGGGGAGCTGTTTTTT.

The chain combines TRBV9 with TRBJ1-3; 11 positions agree with TRBD1. Germline V gene sequence: CDR1 SGDLS, CDR2 YYNGEE. Losses at the gene ends were 7 bases for V and 0 bases for J; bases not matched to a gene: 6. This CDR3 has 16 residues. The CDR3 DNA sequence: TGTGCCAGCGGGAAGGACAGGGGGCCCTCTGGAAACACCATATATTTT. Protein sequence: CASGKDRGPSGNTIYF.